The 22 T cell receptor beta chains given below trace back to one sample, sequenced in a study of OX40 agonist ivuxolimab in advanced cancers. TCRdb keeps only in-frame clones here, not all; method: immunoSEQ multiplex PCR. The sample includes nearly 110,000 clones, 90% of them seen just once. Sample: CD4+ or CD8+ T cells sorted from blood, taken in a trial of the OX40 agonist ivuxolimab. These receptors all come from an adult with an advanced solid tumor such as melanoma, head and neck, liver or kidney cancer.

Comments on this clone: The germline gene is not matched at one end of the junction; a read error may be the cause. This chain uses TRBV9 with TRBJ1-5; 8 bases match TRBD1. CDR3 length equals 14 residues. Germline-derived CDR1 and CDR2 are SGDLS and YYNGEE. CDR3: CAGSAVDRGQPQHF. CDR3 DNA sequence: TGTGCCGGCAGCGCGGTAGACAGGGGACAGCCCCAGCATTTT.

The chain employs TRBV28 and TRBJ1-1; D is unresolved. Germline V gene sequence: CDR1 MDHEN, CDR2 SYDVKM. The CDR3 has 12 amino acids. The ends were cut back, 4 bases at V and 11 bases at J, with 14 bases in the middle. The CDR3 nucleotides are TGTGCCAGCAGTTCCCCCCTAACTCTGGCTTTCTTT. As protein: CASSSPLTLAFF.

The V gene is TRBV7-2, the J gene TRBJ2-7, with D uncertain. The V end was cut by 5 bases, the J end by 1 base, with 12 bases between. CDR3 length: 14 amino acids. Germline assignment: CDR1 SGHTA and CDR2 FQGNSA. CDR3 nucleotides: TGTGCCAGCAGCAGACCGCCCGAGTCCTACGAGCAGTACTTC. Its translation: CASSRPPESYEQYF. Full variable domain (outside the CDR3, taken from reference TRBV7-2 and TRBJ2-7): GAGVSQSPSNKVTEKGKDVELRCDPISGHTALYWYRQSLGQGLEFLIYFQGNSAPDKSGLPSDRFSAERTGGSVSTLTIQRTQQEDSAVYLCASSRPPESYEQYFGPGTRLTVT.

V and J are TRBV5-8 and TRBJ2-1; D not certain. The CDR3 runs 17 residues. Germline-derived CDR1 and CDR2 are SGHTS and YDEGEE. Deletions cut 4 bases from V and 3 bases from J, with 20 bases between. In nucleotides, the CDR3 is TGTGCCAGCAGCCCACCTAGGACGGAGTCGAACTACAATGAGCAGTTCTTC. Amino acids: CASSPPRTESNYNEQFF.

The chain has TRBV5-1 and TRBJ1-2, with TRBD1 identical over 9 bases. CDR1 and CDR2 from the germline V gene are SGHRS and YFSETQ. The CDR3 runs to 15 residues. The ends lost 6 bases at V and 6 bases at J; junction bases unmatched: 12. This chain's CDR3 is CASTPSGTGIDGYTF. The CDR3 nucleotides read TGCGCCAGCACCCCCTCGGGGACAGGGATCGATGGCTACACCTTC. Drawing the rest from reference TRBV5-1 and TRBJ1-2, the complete variable domain is KAGVTQTPRYLIKTRGQQVTLSCSPISGHRSVSWYQQTPGQGLQFLFEYFSETQRNKGNFPGRFSGRQFSNSRSEMNVSTLELGDSALYLCASTPSGTGIDGYTFGSGTRLTVV.

The gene calls are TRBV11-2 and TRBJ2-5; D tentatively reads TRBD1 or TRBD2 (7 bases each). The CDR3 loop spans 14 amino acids. V was pared by 6 bases and J by 9 bases, with 20 bases between. CDR1 and CDR2 (germline): SGHAT, FQNNGV. Here the CDR3 DNA reads TGTGCCAGCAGTTGGGGAGGGGGCGTTAGGGCCCAGTACTTC. It specifies CASSWGGGVRAQYF.

This rearrangement joins TRBV7-2 to TRBJ2-2; 7 nucleotides agree with TRBD1. J lost 6 bases, V lost 5 bases, and 9 bases had no gene match. The CDR3 is 15 residues long. In germline, CDR1 is SGHTA, CDR2 FQGNSA. The CDR3 bases are TGTGCCAGCAGCCCTGGGGTACAGGGGTCCGGGGAGCTGTTTTTT. Translated, it gives CASSPGVQGSGELFF.

This chain connects TRBV6-5 to TRBJ1-1; 10 bases are a match to TRBD1. Germline assignment: CDR1 MNHEY and CDR2 SVGAGI. The CDR3 covers 15 residues. The V segment lost 6 bases and the J segment 1 base; nucleotides outside the gene matches: 5. This CDR3 reads CASSPGTGANTEAFF. CDR3 coding DNA: TGTGCCAGCAGCCCCGGGACAGGGGCGAACACTGAAGCTTTCTTT.

CDR3 nucleotide sequence: TGTGCCAGCAGCGAAGGGACGGCGCTCTCCAAGGGGGGCTACACCTTC. Protein product: CASSEGTALSKGGYTF. The genes are TRBV5-4 and TRBJ1-2, with D possibly matching TRBD1 (5 bases). The V gene's germline CDR1 is SGHNT and CDR2 YYREEE (reference sequence). The CDR3 is 16 amino acids. V lost 4 bases to trimming and J lost 8 bases, with 24 bases between them.

The chain employs TRBV6-6 and TRBJ1-5; D may be TRBD1 (6 bases). The CDR3 extends over 12 amino acids. Trimming stripped 10 bases from V and 7 bases from J, with 14 bases between. CDR1 is MNHNY, CDR2 SVGAGI, per germline (reference sequence). The CDR3 sequence is CAIGQFGQPQHF. Written as DNA, the CDR3 is TGTGCCATCGGACAGTTCGGGCAGCCCCAGCATTTT.

The chain employs TRBV30 and TRBJ1-5; 9 nucleotides agree with TRBD1. This CDR3 is built from 15 residues. V shed 3 bases and J 2 bases; nucleotides not matched to a gene: 5. Per the germline V gene, CDR1 is GTSNPN and CDR2 is SVGIG (reference sequence). CDR3 in amino acids: CAWRTTGGGNQPQHF. For the CDR3, the DNA is TGTGCCTGGAGAACGACAGGGGGGGGCAATCAGCCCCAGCATTTT.

As DNA, the CDR3 is TGTGCCAGCAGTTTACGGACAGGGCATGAAAAACTGTTTTTT. Its translation: CASSLRTGHEKLFF. The chain uses TRBV27 and TRBJ1-4, with 8 bases matching TRBD1. Trimming at V came to 2 bases and at J to 6 bases, leaving 2 bases not matched to a gene. The CDR3 extends over 14 amino acids. CDR1 MNHEY and CDR2 SMNVEV come from the germline V gene (reference sequence).

The chain uses TRBV6-1 and TRBJ1-2; D remains unclear. CDR1 and CDR2 (germline): MNHNS, SASEGT. Trimming left V 6 bases short and J 6 bases short, with 11 bases between. There are 12 residues in the CDR3. CDR3 amino acids: CASSSPLDGYTF. The CDR3, as DNA: TGTGCCAGCAGCAGCCCGCTGGATGGCTACACCTTC.

The chain joins TRBV7-2 to TRBJ2-3, with D possibly TRBD2 on 6 matching bases. The V end was cut by 1 base, the J end by 0 bases, with 8 bases between. Germline CDR1 is SGHTA and CDR2 is FQGNSA. The CDR3 is 15 amino acids. The CDR3 region is CASSLVRGSTDTQYF. CDR3 coding DNA: TGTGCCAGCAGCTTAGTCCGGGGGAGCACAGATACGCAGTATTTT.

The rearrangement links TRBV4-3 to TRBJ2-3; TRBD1 might be the D (6 bases). Germline lookup yields CDR1 LGHNA and CDR2 YSLEER. The V gene lost 4 bases and the J gene lost 3 bases, with 11 bases spanning the gap. The CDR3 totals 14 residues. The CDR3 reads CASSLNRVTDTQYF. The CDR3 DNA reads TGCGCCAGCAGCCTCAACAGGGTAACAGATACGCAGTATTTT.

The CDR3, as DNA: TGTGCCAGCAGGGGGACAGGGGGTGGAAAGCCCCAGCATTTT. It is translated as CASRGTGGGKPQHF. V gene TRBV27 combines with J gene TRBJ1-5, with 11 positions matching TRBD1. Germline trimming cut 6 bases from V and 8 bases from J; bases unmatched to any gene: 6. The germline V gene has CDR1 MNHEY and CDR2 SMNVEV (reference sequence). The CDR3 is 14 amino acids.

The V gene is TRBV12-5, the J gene TRBJ2-5; 13 nucleotides match TRBD2. Germline V gives CDR1 LGHNT, CDR2 FRNRAP. Unmatched junction bases numbered 9, after V lost 8 bases and J lost 9 bases. There are 14 residues in the CDR3. DNA for the CDR3: TGTGCTAGTTCGACTAGCGGGGGGTTTGGGGCCCAGTACTTC. Translated: CASSTSGGFGAQYF.

The chain employs TRBV5-6 and TRBJ2-1, with 7 positions matching TRBD1. V gave up 1 base and J gave up 2 bases; unmatched junction bases: 3. CDR1 is SGHDT and CDR2 is YYEEEE in the germline V gene. The CDR3 runs 15 residues. DNA for the CDR3: TGTGCCAGCAGCTTGAAGACAGGGACCTACAATGAGCAGTTCTTC. Its translation is CASSLKTGTYNEQFF. Based on the CDR3 plus reference TRBV5-6 and TRBJ2-1, the full variable domain is DAGVTQSPTHLIKTRGQQVTLRCSPKSGHDTVSWYQQALGQGPQFIFQYYEEEERQRGNFPDRFSGHQFPNYSSELNVNALLLGDSALYLCASSLKTGTYNEQFFGPGTRLTVL.

V and J are TRBV4-2 and TRBJ1-2; D not resolved. The ends were cut back, 0 bases at V and 8 bases at J, with 16 bases in the middle. The CDR3 is made up of 15 amino acids. Looked up from germline, CDR1 is LGHNA and CDR2 is YNFKEQ. The CDR3 DNA reads TGTGCCAGCAGCCAAGATCTCCAGGCCGTGCGGGGCTACACCTTC. Amino acids: CASSQDLQAVRGYTF.

This clone was observed a handful of times. J is TRBJ1-6 and V is TRBV11-2; D uncertain. Germline CDR1 is SGHAT and CDR2 is FQNNGV. The CDR3 runs to 13 residues. The V end lost 5 bases, the J end lost 8 bases, and 10 bases lay between the germline ends. The CDR3 DNA is TGTGCCAGCAGCCGAAGTCTCTATTCACCCCTCCACTTT. Translation: CASSRSLYSPLHF.

The V call is TRBV5-1, the J call TRBJ2-5; D unclear. V gave up 0 bases and J gave up 2 bases, with 11 bases separating them. CDR3 length equals 15 residues. Germline V lookup: CDR1 SGHRS, CDR2 YFSETQ. For the CDR3, the DNA is TGCGCCAGCAGCTTGGTTGGCAACCTACAAGAGACCCAGTACTTC. This codes for CASSLVGNLQETQYF.

This rearrangement joins TRBV7-2 to TRBJ1-4; D is perhaps TRBD1 (6 bases). V lost 5 bases, J lost 8 bases, and 18 bases lay in between. This CDR3 has 15 amino acids. The germline CDR1 and CDR2 sequences are SGHTA and FQGNSA. CDR3 bases: TGTGCCAGCAGCCAATCGGCACAGGGAAGGGAAAAACTGTTTTTT. Amino acid sequence: CASSQSAQGREKLFF.